This T cell receptor beta chain was found in a study of T cell responses to AZD1222 COVID-19 vaccine. Study-wide results and limits: Clonal diversity was possibly underestimated, and the donors were mostly white British, with more females. Reportedly, close to half of spike-specific TCRs are directed against unmutated variant regions.

As to this clone: Its antigen remains unidentified.

Clones were read by immunoSEQ multiplex PCR, and TCRdb kept only the in-frame ones, dropping some. The sample records about 100,000 clones, about 86% being singletons. Sequenced material: peripheral blood, taken on day 0 of AZD1222 vaccination. This TCR derives from an adult in good health.

DNA for the CDR3: TGTGCCAGCAGGTCGGGTTGGGGCGAGGAGACCCAGTACTTC. As protein: CASRSGWGEETQYF. The J gene is TRBJ2-5, the V gene TRBV5-4; tentatively, D is TRBD1 (5 bases). This CDR3 region has 14 residues. Trimming took off 5 bases at V and 5 bases at J, with 16 bases between the two ends. CDR1 SGHNT and CDR2 YYREEE come from the germline V gene (reference sequence).